The T cell receptor (beta chain) described here comes from a study of blood T cells in healthy people across ages. For the second PCR, which ran for about 7 to 11 cycles, a sample-barcoded 5' primer and a J-beta primer mix were used. MiXCR, run by TCRdb on the 5' RACE reads, gives a single entry per CDR3 protein. The sample has some 1.4 million distinct CDR3 sequences, approximately 42% seen once. Study-level points and caveats: The donors' CMV status was not determined, possibly confounding changes in expanded clonotypes. The unsorted PBMCs prevented any conclusive comparison of naive versus antigen-experienced cells.

The germline V gene encodes CDR1 MGHRA and CDR2 YSYEKL. V was shortened by 1 base and J by 3 bases, with 23 bases between the two germline ends. The CDR3 length is 19 residues. This clonotype was picked up a small number of times. Its antigen is as yet unknown. Each donor supplied 8 to 10 milliliters of peripheral blood. Every sample yielded at least 6.5 million isolated PBMCs. The TCR originated in a young woman in good health. Sequences were obtained from blood. This sequence joins TRBV4-1 and TRBJ2-3; possibly TRBD2 for D (6 bases). The CDR3 loop reads CASSQGSGHKRGGTDTQYF. CDR3 DNA: TGCGCCAGCAGCCAAGGGTCCGGGCATAAGAGAGGAGGGACAGATACGCAGTATTTT.